The 25 T cell receptor beta chains listed next were all sequenced from one sample in a study of T cell clonality in common variable immunodeficiency. Assay: immunoSEQ multiplex PCR; the TCRdb copy retains only in-frame clones and omits some. Captured here are tens of thousands of clones, none seen once; the top ten comprise more than 2%. The sample taken for sequencing was peripheral blood mononuclear cells. These receptors were obtained from a person between 18 and 70 years old in good health.

A remark on this clone: Read coverage stops 3 residues before the CDR3 terminus; the germline J gene supplies the remainder. V usage is TRBV2 and J usage is TRBJ1-4; D is possibly TRBD1 (5 bases). Trimming shortened V by 6 bases and J by 8 bases, and 22 bases separated the two germline ends. The CDR3 contains 16 residues. Germline lookup yields CDR1 SNHLY and CDR2 FYNNEI. CDR3 bases read: TGTGCCAGCAGCGGGGGGGAGGCGGCTCGAGGGGAAAAA. Translation: CASSGGEAARGEK. The CDR3 in full is CASSGGEAARGEKLFF.

This clone was seen repeatedly, ten times or more. The read comes to an end 3 residues before the CDR3 does, leaving the germline J gene to fill in the end. V gene TRBV5-1 combines with J gene TRBJ2-5; possible D gene TRBD1, 6 bases. The ends were cut back, 7 bases at V and 5 bases at J, with 21 bases in the middle. Germline V gene data show CDR1 as SGHRS and CDR2 as YFSETQ. There are 15 residues in the CDR3. CDR3 DNA (partial): TGCGCCAGCTTCCCCCAGGGGCTGGACGGGGAGACC. It yields the protein CASFPQGLDGET. The full CDR3 is CASFPQGLDGETQYF.

This clone was detected ten times or more. The CDR3 extends 3 residues past the end of the read, so its final part is completed from the germline J gene. The chain recombines TRBV27 with TRBJ2-4; 7 bases line up with TRBD1. This CDR3 has 15 residues. V lost 2 bases, J lost 8 bases, and 9 bases stayed unmatched. CDR1 and CDR2 (germline): MNHEY, SMNVEV (reference sequence). The CDR3: CASSLQGDFGDIQYF. The part of the CDR3 DNA that was read is TGTGCCAGCAGTTTACAGGGGGATTTTGGAGACATT.

In regard to this clone: The read terminates 3 residues before the CDR3 end, so the remaining end is supplied by the germline J gene. The chain couples TRBV18 to TRBJ1-4; 9 bases map to TRBD1. V trimming: 3 bases; J trimming: 8 bases; junction bases outside the gene matches: 7. Germline V lookup: CDR1 KGHSH, CDR2 LQKENI. This CDR3 spans 15 amino acids. The CDR3 bases that were read are TGTGCCAGCTCACCCCCGGGACAGGGTCCCGAAAAA. Amino acids: CASSPPGQGPEK. The entire CDR3 protein is CASSPPGQGPEKLFF.

Many counts were recorded for this clone. The read gets to within 3 residues of the CDR3 end, and the germline J gene fills in the rest. This sequence joins TRBV5-5 and TRBJ2-3; possible D gene TRBD1, 5 bases. Between the trimmed V and J ends, which lost 0 bases and 3 bases, there was a span of 8 bases. CDR1 and CDR2 (germline): SGHKS, YYEKEE (reference sequence). The CDR3 runs to 14 residues. CDR3 DNA, as far as it was read: TGTGCCAGCAGCTTGGAGGGGCTTACAGATACG. Translation: CASSLEGLTDT. The CDR3 in full is CASSLEGLTDTQYF.

This clone occurred many times. CDR3 DNA, as far as it was read: TGTGCCAGCAGTGAGGGGGGGACAGGGTGGAAAAACATT. Its translation: CASSEGGTGWKNI. In full, the CDR3 reads CASSEGGTGWKNIQYF. The chain recombines TRBV2 with TRBJ2-4; 9 bases match TRBD1. With the read ending 3 residues before the CDR3 end, the germline J gene is used to fill in that end. V was pared by 3 bases and J by 4 bases, with 7 bases of the junction left unmatched. CDR3 length equals 16 residues. CDR1 is SNHLY and CDR2 is FYNNEI in the germline V gene.

This clone has a count of ten or more. The read finishes 3 residues shy of the CDR3 end, and the germline J gene is used to complete it. The V and J genes are TRBV5-1 and TRBJ2-7, with 8 bases matching TRBD1. The J segment lost 5 bases and the V segment lost 5 bases, leaving 6 bases of the junction unmatched. The CDR3 loop spans 13 amino acids. Germline values: CDR1 SGHRS, CDR2 YFSETQ. The CDR3 bases that were read are TGCGCCAGCAGTGGACAGGGTCTCGACGAG. It translates to CASSGQGLDE. The CDR3 reads in full as CASSGQGLDEQYF.

This clone was seen many times. The CDR3 is cut off 3 residues early in the read; its end comes from the germline J gene. V and J are TRBV20-1 and TRBJ1-5; D not resolved. The CDR3 length is 13 residues. Germline V CDR1 and CDR2: DFQATT, SNEGSKA (reference sequence). Trimming took off 1 base at V and 7 bases at J, with 11 bases between the two ends. CDR3 in amino acids: CSARVLGFQPQHF. Incomplete CDR3 DNA: TGCAGTGCTAGAGTTCTCGGTTTCCAGCCC.

This clone has just a few counts. Read sequence stops 3 residues before the CDR3 end, and the germline J gene provides the missing end. V gene TRBV7-2 combines with J gene TRBJ2-3; the D gene is possibly TRBD2 (5 bases). Per germline, CDR1 SGHTA and CDR2 FQGNSA. The CDR3 has 15 amino acids. V gave up 3 bases and J gave up 0 bases, with 10 bases separating them. The sequenced CDR3 bases are TGTGCCAGCAGCTTTGGCGGGTCTAGCACAGATACG. Translated, it gives CASSFGGSSTDT. The CDR3 in its entirety is CASSFGGSSTDTQYF.

This clone was recorded at least ten times. The read is 3 residues too short to cover the CDR3 end, so that end is filled in from the germline J gene. The chain couples TRBV5-5 to TRBJ2-4; no definite D call. This CDR3 region has 14 residues. V was pared by 6 bases and J by 0 bases, with 10 bases between. Germline CDR1 SGHKS, CDR2 YYEKEE (reference sequence). Partial CDR3 DNA: TGTGCCAGCAACCCGACTTTAGCCAAAAACATT. Translating gives CASNPTLAKNI. The CDR3 as a whole reads CASNPTLAKNIQYF.

This clone has a count of ten or more. The read terminates 3 residues before the CDR3 end, so the remaining end is supplied by the germline J gene. V and J are TRBV5-6 and TRBJ2-2, with D possibly matching TRBD2 (5 bases). This CDR3 is 15 amino acids long. Germline assignment: CDR1 SGHDT and CDR2 YYEEEE. V shed 1 base and J shed 5 bases, with 12 bases lying between them. CDR3 region: CASSLNPGITGELFF. Incomplete CDR3 DNA: TGTGCCAGCAGCTTGAATCCGGGGATAACCGGGGAG.

Only a few counts were recorded for this clone. The CDR3 end lies 3 residues beyond the end of the read and is filled in from the germline J gene. This rearrangement joins TRBV19 to TRBJ2-7; D perhaps matches TRBD2 (7 bases). The germline gives CDR1 LNHDA, CDR2 SQIVND (reference sequence). This CDR3 comprises 13 residues. Trimming cost V 10 bases and J 4 bases, with 17 bases left between them. The CDR3 spells CATRGGGLYEQYF. The sequenced CDR3 bases are TGTGCCACCCGAGGGGGGGGACTGTACGAG.

This clone was seen many times. The CDR3 extends 3 residues past the end of the read, so its final part is completed from the germline J gene. V usage is TRBV5-1 and J usage is TRBJ2-2; weak D call: TRBD1 (6 bases). Germline-derived CDR1 and CDR2 are SGHRS and YFSETQ. This CDR3 spans 15 amino acids. Trimming pared 5 bases from V and 3 bases from J, leaving 14 bases between. CDR3 region: CASRVRDRYTGELFF. Incomplete CDR3 DNA: TGCGCCAGCAGGGTTCGAGACAGGTACACCGGGGAG.

This clone was seen repeatedly, ten times or more. The read ends 3 residues before the CDR3 terminus; that terminus is restored from the germline J gene. This chain links TRBV2 with TRBJ1-2; 8 bases agree with TRBD1. The CDR3 has 14 amino acids. CDR1 is SNHLY, CDR2 FYNNEI, per germline. CDR3 bases read: TGTGCCAGCAGCGACGACAGGGGTTCGGCGGGC. Amino acid sequence: CASSDDRGSAG. The whole CDR3 sequence is CASSDDRGSAGYTF.

This clone was counted ten times or more. The CDR3 goes on 3 residues after the read ends, and that part is filled in from the germline J gene. The chain has TRBV7-2 and TRBJ2-7; 10 bases are shared with TRBD1. CDR1 is SGHTA, CDR2 FQGNSA, per germline. After removal of 5 bases from V and 4 bases from J, the junction contained 5 bases not matched to a gene. The CDR3 has 14 residues. The CDR3 here is CASSDGTGVYEQYF. The covered CDR3 bases are TGTGCCAGCAGCGACGGGACAGGGGTTTACGAG.

To note about this clone: The missing CDR3 end, 3 residues past where the read stops, is filled in from the germline J gene. The rearrangement joins TRBV5-1 to TRBJ2-7; a possible D gene is TRBD2 (5 bases). The V and J ends lost 0 bases and 6 bases respectively, with 7 bases between them. Germline CDR1 and CDR2: SGHRS and YFSETQ. CDR3 length: 12 residues. CDR3 DNA, as far as it was read: TGCGCCAGCAGCTTGGACCGGGGCGAG. It translates to CASSLDRGE. The whole CDR3 protein is CASSLDRGEQYF.

This clone has only a few counts. The read halts 3 residues ahead of the CDR3 end, with the missing end drawn from the germline J gene. This chain links TRBV30 with TRBJ2-7; 10 nucleotides match TRBD1. The CDR3 length is 15 residues. J lost 6 bases, V lost 2 bases, and 10 bases had no gene match. Looked up from germline, CDR1 is GTSNPN and CDR2 is SVGIG (reference sequence). This CDR3 reads CAWSHTGTGVGEQYF. The covered CDR3 bases are TGTGCCTGGAGTCACACCGGGACAGGGGTCGGCGAG. The full variable domain, completed using reference TRBV30 and TRBJ2-7, is SQTIHQWPATLVQPVGSPLSLECTVEGTSNPNLYWYRQAAGRGLQLLFYSVGIGQISSEVPQNLSASRPQDRQFILSSKKLLLSDSGFYLCAWSHTGTGVGEQYFGPGTRLTVT.

This clone was counted at least ten times. The read halts 3 residues ahead of the CDR3 end, with the missing end drawn from the germline J gene. V is TRBV19 and J is TRBJ2-1, with TRBD2 as a possible D gene (6 bases). V was clipped by 5 bases and J by 9 bases, with 20 bases between them. The germline gives CDR1 LNHDA, CDR2 SQIVND (reference sequence). The CDR3 is made up of 15 amino acids. The CDR3: CASSGYAGLMAEQFF. The CDR3 bases that were read are TGTGCCAGTAGTGGTTATGCGGGATTGATGGCTGAG.

The table lists this clone with many counts. The DNA ends 3 residues before the CDR3 does, and the rest of the CDR3 is filled in from the germline J gene. The rearrangement links TRBV19 to TRBJ2-4; 7 bases match TRBD1. Germline V gene data show CDR1 as LNHDA and CDR2 as SQIVND (reference sequence). Losses at the gene ends were 1 base for V and 3 bases for J; bases not matched to a gene: 15. The CDR3 has 19 residues. The CDR3 region is CASSIANIGTDPIKNIQYF. The sequenced CDR3 bases are TGTGCCAGTAGTATAGCCAATATTGGGACAGATCCTATCAAAAACATT.

On this clone itself: With the read ending 3 residues before the CDR3 end, the germline J gene is used to fill in that end. This chain connects TRBV6-1 to TRBJ2-1, with 8 bases lining up with TRBD1. This CDR3 spans 15 amino acids. Losses at the gene ends were 4 bases for V and 6 bases for J; bases not matched to a gene: 8. CDR1 MNHNS and CDR2 SASEGT come from the germline V gene. The CDR3 here is CASSGPGTGGNEQFF. CDR3 bases read: TGTGCCAGCAGTGGACCCGGGACAGGTGGCAATGAG.

This clone was seen many times. The read ends 3 residues before the CDR3 terminus; that terminus is restored from the germline J gene. The rearrangement joins TRBV29-1 to TRBJ2-5; 8 bases are a match to TRBD1. After removal of 7 bases from V and 5 bases from J, the junction contained 6 bases not matched to a gene. CDR3 length equals 12 residues. The V gene's germline CDR1 is SQVTM and CDR2 ANQGSEA. The CDR3 is CSGRTGRETQYF. CDR3 DNA, as far as it was read: TGCAGCGGAAGGACAGGGCGGGAGACC.

This clone occurred many times. The DNA ends 3 residues before the CDR3 does, and the rest of the CDR3 is filled in from the germline J gene. The chain combines TRBV2 with TRBJ1-2; 10 positions agree with TRBD1. CDR3 length: 14 residues. CDR1 and CDR2 (germline): SNHLY, FYNNEI. V lost 6 bases and J lost 4; bases outside the gene matches: 5. The DNA read from the CDR3 is TGTGCCAGCAGGGTGACAGGGGGCGGCTATGGC. This sequence encodes CASRVTGGGYG. The complete CDR3 protein is CASRVTGGGYGYTF.

There are many counts of this clone. The read halts 3 residues ahead of the CDR3 end, with the missing end drawn from the germline J gene. The chain carries TRBV18 and TRBJ2-7; TRBD2 is a possible D gene (6 bases). The CDR3 contains 15 residues. CDR1 is KGHSH and CDR2 is LQKENI in the germline V gene. V was trimmed by 4 bases and J by 3 bases, leaving 16 bases between them. The covered CDR3 bases are TGTGCCAGCTCACTCGGGACTCCTAATCTCTACGAG. As protein: CASSLGTPNLYE. The whole CDR3 region reads CASSLGTPNLYEQYF.

Many counts were recorded for this clone. The read ends 3 residues shy of where the CDR3 ends; the end is completed using the germline J gene. This rearrangement joins TRBV20-1 to TRBJ2-1; a weak D match, TRBD2 (5 bases). The CDR3 consists of 15 residues. Trimming removed 3 bases at V and 3 bases at J, with 15 bases between. CDR1 and CDR2 from the germline V gene are DFQATT and SNEGSKA (reference sequence). This CDR3 is CSARRAVGVYNEQFF. Partial CDR3 DNA: TGCAGTGCTAGGAGGGCAGTCGGCGTCTACAATGAG.

In this sample, this clone turned up many times. The CDR3 end lies 3 residues beyond the end of the read and is filled in from the germline J gene. V gene TRBV19 combines with J gene TRBJ1-5; weak D call: TRBD1 (5 bases). This CDR3 contains 17 residues. Per germline, CDR1 LNHDA and CDR2 SQIVND (reference sequence). V lost 0 bases, J lost 1 base, and 13 bases lay in between. The CDR3 protein is CASSIDHGGGSNQPQHF. The part of the CDR3 DNA that was read is TGTGCCAGTAGTATAGATCACGGGGGGGGAAGCAATCAGCCC.